This T cell receptor beta chain was sequenced in a study of regulatory T cells in long-lasting Graves disease. The TCR beta library used iRepertoire HTBI primers with Arm-PCR amplification of CDR3. TCRdb re-derived calls from the multiplex PCR reads in MiXCR, one entry per CDR3 protein. Here the sample spans some 500,000 distinct CDR3 sequences, about 13% being singletons. Many counts were recorded for this clonotype. Germline CDR1 reads DFQATT; CDR2 reads SNEGSKA (reference sequence). CDR3 length: 20 residues. V lost 4 bases and J lost 5, with 33 bases in between. Time point here: newly diagnosed GD, antithyroid drugs for less than 3 months. After RNA was extracted from PBMCs, the TCR library was made from it. The collection involved drawing approximately 9.9 milliliters of peripheral blood into EDTA tubes. These sequences were also reported in another study, on T cells in Graves' hyperthyroidism and ophthalmopathy.

The receptor comes from a man younger than 45 with Graves disease. The sequenced sample was peripheral blood mononuclear cells (PBMCs), obtained at new diagnosis, from a patient treated with antithyroid drugs. The J gene is TRBJ1-5, the V gene TRBV20-1; weak D call: TRBD1 (5 bases). The CDR3 nucleotides read TGCAGTGCTACCTCTCCGGCCGGACGCCACATGGGGCTAGGCGATCAGCCCCAGCATTTT. It encodes CSATSPAGRHMGLGDQPQHF.